What follows are 5 T cell receptor beta chains derived from one specimen sequenced in a study of tumor T cells in aggressive B-cell lymphoma. This table comes from immunoSEQ multiplex PCR, and its TCRdb copy is limited to in-frame clones, with some not included. The sample includes approximately 10,000 clones, around 85% seen only once; the top ten take more than 4%. Sequencing was done on a sample of tumor tissue. The receptors shown here come from an adult with diffuse large B cell lymphoma.

J is TRBJ2-7 and V is TRBV12-2; the DNA was not used to check the table's D call, TRBD1. TRBV12-2 counts as a pseudogene. The CDR3 length is 15 residues. This chain's CDR3 is CASRPGTNPSYEQYF. CDR3 coding DNA: TGTGCAAGTCGACCCGGGACAAATCCCTCCTACGAGCAGTACTTC.

The J gene is TRBJ1-5, the V gene TRBV5-1; 9 bases are a match to TRBD1. V gave up 0 bases and J gave up 6 bases; unmatched junction bases: 4. This CDR3 comprises 15 residues. CDR1 is SGHRS and CDR2 is YFSETQ in the germline V gene. In nucleotides, the CDR3 is TGCGCCAGCAGCTTGGGGGGACAGGGAGGTCAGCCCCAGCATTTT. This codes for CASSLGGQGGQPQHF.

The J gene is TRBJ2-7, the V gene TRBV28; 8 bases are shared with TRBD2. The V segment lost 2 bases and the J segment 5 bases; nucleotides outside the gene matches: 8. The CDR3 has 15 amino acids. Per germline, CDR1 MDHEN and CDR2 SYDVKM. The CDR3 reads CASSLGLAGIDEQYF. Here the CDR3 DNA reads TGTGCCAGCAGTTTAGGCTTAGCGGGAATTGACGAGCAGTACTTC.

The chain employs TRBV18 and TRBJ2-6; D may correspond to TRBD1 or TRBD2 (5 bases each). The CDR3 has 15 amino acids. CDR1 is KGHSH, CDR2 LQKENI, per germline. Trimming removed 4 bases at V and 4 bases at J, with 11 bases between. The CDR3 loop reads CASSLPGLGANVLTF. The CDR3 DNA sequence: TGTGCCAGCTCACTACCGGGGCTCGGGGCCAACGTCCTGACTTTC.

The chain recombines TRBV30 with TRBJ1-6, with 8 bases that match TRBD1. With 5 bases clipped from V and 7 bases from J, the junction kept 7 bases outside the gene matches. CDR3 length: 14 residues. Per the germline V gene, CDR1 is GTSNPN and CDR2 is SVGIG (reference sequence). The CDR3 loop is CAWDRGSGNSPLHF. The CDR3, as DNA: TGTGCCTGGGACAGGGGAAGCGGCAATTCACCCCTCCACTTT.